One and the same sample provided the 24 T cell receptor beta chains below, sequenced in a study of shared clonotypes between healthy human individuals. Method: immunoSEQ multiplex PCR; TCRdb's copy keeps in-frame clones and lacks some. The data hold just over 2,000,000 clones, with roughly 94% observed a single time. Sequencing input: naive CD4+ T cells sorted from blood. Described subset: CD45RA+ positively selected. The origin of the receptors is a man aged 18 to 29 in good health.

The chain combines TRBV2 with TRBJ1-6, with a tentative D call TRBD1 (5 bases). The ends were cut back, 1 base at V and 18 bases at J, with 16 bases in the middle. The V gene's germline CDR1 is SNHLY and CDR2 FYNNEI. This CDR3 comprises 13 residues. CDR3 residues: CASSEGDGPGGHF. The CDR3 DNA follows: TGTGCCAGCAGTGAAGGGGACGGTCCGGGGGGCCACTTT.

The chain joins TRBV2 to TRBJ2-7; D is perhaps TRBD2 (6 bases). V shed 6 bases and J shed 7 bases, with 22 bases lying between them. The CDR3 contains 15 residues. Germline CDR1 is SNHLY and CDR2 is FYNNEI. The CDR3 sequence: CASSQGWGEPREQYF. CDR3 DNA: TGTGCCAGCAGCCAAGGGTGGGGGGAGCCTCGGGAGCAGTACTTC.

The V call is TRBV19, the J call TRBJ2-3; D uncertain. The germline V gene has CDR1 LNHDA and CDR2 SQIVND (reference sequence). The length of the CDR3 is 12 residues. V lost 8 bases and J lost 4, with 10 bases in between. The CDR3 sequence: CASAALPDTQYF. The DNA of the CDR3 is TGTGCCAGTGCCGCCCTTCCAGATACGCAGTATTTT.

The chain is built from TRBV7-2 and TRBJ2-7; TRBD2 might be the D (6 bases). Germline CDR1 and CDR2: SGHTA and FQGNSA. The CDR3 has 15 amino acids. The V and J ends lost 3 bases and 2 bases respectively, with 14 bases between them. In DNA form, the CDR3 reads TGTGCCAGCAGCTTTCAAGCGGGCCCTCCCTACGAGCAGTACTTC. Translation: CASSFQAGPPYEQYF.

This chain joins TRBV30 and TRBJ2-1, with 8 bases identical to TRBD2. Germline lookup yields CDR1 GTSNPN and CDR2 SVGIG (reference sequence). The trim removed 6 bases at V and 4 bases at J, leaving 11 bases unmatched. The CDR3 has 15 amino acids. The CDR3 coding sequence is TGTGCCTGTAAAGTCGATAGCGGGGTGTACAATGAGCAGTTCTTC. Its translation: CACKVDSGVYNEQFF.

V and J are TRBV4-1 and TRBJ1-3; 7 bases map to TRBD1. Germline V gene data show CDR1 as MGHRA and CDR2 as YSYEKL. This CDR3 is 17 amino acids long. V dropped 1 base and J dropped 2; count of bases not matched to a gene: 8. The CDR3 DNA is TGCGCCAGCAGCCAAGGTCAGGGGGTAAAGGCTGGAAACACCATATATTTT. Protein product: CASSQGQGVKAGNTIYF.

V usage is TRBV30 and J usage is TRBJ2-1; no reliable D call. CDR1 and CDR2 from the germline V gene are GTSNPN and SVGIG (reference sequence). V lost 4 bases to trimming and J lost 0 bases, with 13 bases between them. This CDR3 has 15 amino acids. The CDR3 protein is CAWNPALSSYNEQFF. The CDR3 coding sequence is TGTGCCTGGAACCCAGCATTAAGCTCCTACAATGAGCAGTTCTTC.

The CDR3 nucleotides read TGTGCCACCAGCAGAGATCCCGCAGGGGGTGGCTACACCTTC. Translating gives CATSRDPAGGGYTF. The rearrangement joins TRBV15 to TRBJ1-2; TRBD1 matches 7 bases. Trimming cost V 0 bases and J 7 bases; bases outside gene matches: 5. The V gene's germline CDR1 is LNHNV and CDR2 YYDKDF (reference sequence). This CDR3 is 14 amino acids long.

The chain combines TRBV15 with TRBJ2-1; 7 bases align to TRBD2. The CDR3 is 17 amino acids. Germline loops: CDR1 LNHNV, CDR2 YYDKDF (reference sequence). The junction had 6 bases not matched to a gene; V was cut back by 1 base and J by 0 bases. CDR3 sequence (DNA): TGTGCCACCAGCAGAGTTGGCGGGAGAAGCTCCTACAATGAGCAGTTCTTC. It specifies CATSRVGGRSSYNEQFF.

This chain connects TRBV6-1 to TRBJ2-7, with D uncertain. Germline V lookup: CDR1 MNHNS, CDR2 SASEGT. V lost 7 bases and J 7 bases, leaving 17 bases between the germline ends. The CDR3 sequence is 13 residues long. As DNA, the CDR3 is TGTGCCAGCATATGGCAGGCAATGTTAGAGCAGTACTTC. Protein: CASIWQAMLEQYF.

This CDR3 is CSVDDRANYGYTF. CDR3 in DNA: TGCAGCGTTGACGACAGGGCTAACTATGGCTACACCTTC. The chain has TRBV29-1 and TRBJ1-2; the match to TRBD1 covers 7 bases. The germline CDR1 and CDR2 sequences are SQVTM and ANQGSEA. The junction had 1 base not matched to a gene; V was cut back by 3 bases and J by 0 bases. CDR3 size: 13 residues.

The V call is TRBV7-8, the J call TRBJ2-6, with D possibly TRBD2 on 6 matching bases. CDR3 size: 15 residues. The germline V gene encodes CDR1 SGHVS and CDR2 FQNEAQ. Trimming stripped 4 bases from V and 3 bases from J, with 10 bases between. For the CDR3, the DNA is TGTGCCAGCAGCTCCTTGGGGGGTGGGGCCAACGTCCTGACTTTC. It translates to CASSSLGGGANVLTF.

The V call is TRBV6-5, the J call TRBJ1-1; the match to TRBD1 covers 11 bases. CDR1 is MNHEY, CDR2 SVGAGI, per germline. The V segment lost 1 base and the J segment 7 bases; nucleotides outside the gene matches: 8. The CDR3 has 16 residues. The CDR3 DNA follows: TGTGCCAGCAGTTACTACCGGGACAGGGGGTGGATTGAAGCTTTCTTT. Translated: CASSYYRDRGWIEAFF.

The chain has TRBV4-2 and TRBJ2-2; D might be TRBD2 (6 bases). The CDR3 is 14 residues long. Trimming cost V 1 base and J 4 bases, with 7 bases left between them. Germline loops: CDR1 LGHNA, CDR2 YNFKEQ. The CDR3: CASSQVGGTGELFF. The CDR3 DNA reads TGTGCCAGCAGCCAAGTGGGGGGCACCGGGGAGCTGTTTTTT.

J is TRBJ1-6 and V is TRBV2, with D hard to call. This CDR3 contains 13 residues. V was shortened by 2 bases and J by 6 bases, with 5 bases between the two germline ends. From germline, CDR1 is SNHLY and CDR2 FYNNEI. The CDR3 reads CASSELSNSPLHF. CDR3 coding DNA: TGTGCCAGCAGTGAATTGAGTAATTCACCCCTCCACTTT.

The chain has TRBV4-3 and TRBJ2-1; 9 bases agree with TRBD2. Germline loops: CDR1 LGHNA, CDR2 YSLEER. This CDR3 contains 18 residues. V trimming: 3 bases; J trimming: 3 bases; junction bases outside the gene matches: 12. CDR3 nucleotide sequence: TGCGCCAGCAGCCAGAGGAATTTGGCGGGAGGGAACTACAATGAGCAGTTCTTC. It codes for CASSQRNLAGGNYNEQFF.

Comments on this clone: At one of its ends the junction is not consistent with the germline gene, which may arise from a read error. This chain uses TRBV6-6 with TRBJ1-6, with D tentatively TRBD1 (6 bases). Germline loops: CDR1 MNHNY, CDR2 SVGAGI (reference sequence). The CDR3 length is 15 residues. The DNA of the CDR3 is TGTGCCAGCAGTTACCTCTCACAGGGTGCGTCACCCCTCCGCTTT. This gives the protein CASSYLSQGASPLRF.

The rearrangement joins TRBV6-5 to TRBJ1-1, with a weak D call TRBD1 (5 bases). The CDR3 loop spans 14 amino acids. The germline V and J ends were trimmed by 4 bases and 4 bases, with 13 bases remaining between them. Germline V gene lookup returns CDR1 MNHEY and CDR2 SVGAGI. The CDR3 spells CASSLRDAATEAFF. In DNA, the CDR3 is TGTGCCAGCAGTTTAAGGGACGCAGCCACTGAAGCTTTCTTT.

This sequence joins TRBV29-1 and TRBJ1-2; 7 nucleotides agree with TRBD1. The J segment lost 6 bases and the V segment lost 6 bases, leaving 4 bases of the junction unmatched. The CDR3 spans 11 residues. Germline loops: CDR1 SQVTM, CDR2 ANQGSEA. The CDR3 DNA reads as TGCAGCGTCGGGACAGTGAATGGCTACACCTTC. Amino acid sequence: CSVGTVNGYTF.

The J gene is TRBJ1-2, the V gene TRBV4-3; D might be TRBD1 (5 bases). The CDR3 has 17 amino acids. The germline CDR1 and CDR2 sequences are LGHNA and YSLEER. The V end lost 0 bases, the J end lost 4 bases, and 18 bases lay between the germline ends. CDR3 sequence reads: CASSQETLLGHIYGYTF. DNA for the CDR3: TGCGCCAGCAGCCAAGAGACTTTACTGGGGCACATCTATGGCTACACCTTC.

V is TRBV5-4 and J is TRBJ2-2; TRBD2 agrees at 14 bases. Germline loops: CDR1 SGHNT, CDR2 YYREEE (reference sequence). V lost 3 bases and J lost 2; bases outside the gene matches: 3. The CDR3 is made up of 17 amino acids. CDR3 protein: CASSSGLAGVNTGELFF. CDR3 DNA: TGTGCCAGCAGCTCGGGACTAGCGGGAGTTAACACCGGGGAGCTGTTTTTT.

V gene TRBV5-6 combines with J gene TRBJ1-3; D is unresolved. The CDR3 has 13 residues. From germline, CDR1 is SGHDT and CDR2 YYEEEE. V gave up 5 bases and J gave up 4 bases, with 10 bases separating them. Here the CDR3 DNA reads TGTGCCAGCAGTGATACGGGGGGAAACACCATATATTTT. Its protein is CASSDTGGNTIYF. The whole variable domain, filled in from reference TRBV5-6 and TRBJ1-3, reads DAGVTQSPTHLIKTRGQQVTLRCSPKSGHDTVSWYQQALGQGPQFIFQYYEEEERQRGNFPDRFSGHQFPNYSSELNVNALLLGDSALYLCASSDTGGNTIYFGEGSWLTVV.

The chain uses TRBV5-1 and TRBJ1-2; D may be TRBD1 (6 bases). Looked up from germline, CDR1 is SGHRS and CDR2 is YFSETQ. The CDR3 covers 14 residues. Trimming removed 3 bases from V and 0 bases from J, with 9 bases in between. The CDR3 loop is CASSSGTTNYGYTF. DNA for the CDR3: TGCGCCAGCAGCTCTGGGACAACTAACTATGGCTACACCTTC.

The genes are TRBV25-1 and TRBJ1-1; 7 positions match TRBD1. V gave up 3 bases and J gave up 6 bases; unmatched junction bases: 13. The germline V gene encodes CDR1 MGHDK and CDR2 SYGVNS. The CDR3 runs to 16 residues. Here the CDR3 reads CASSEDRPSSGAEAFF. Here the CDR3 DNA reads TGTGCCAGCAGTGAGGACAGGCCCTCCAGCGGGGCTGAAGCTTTCTTT.